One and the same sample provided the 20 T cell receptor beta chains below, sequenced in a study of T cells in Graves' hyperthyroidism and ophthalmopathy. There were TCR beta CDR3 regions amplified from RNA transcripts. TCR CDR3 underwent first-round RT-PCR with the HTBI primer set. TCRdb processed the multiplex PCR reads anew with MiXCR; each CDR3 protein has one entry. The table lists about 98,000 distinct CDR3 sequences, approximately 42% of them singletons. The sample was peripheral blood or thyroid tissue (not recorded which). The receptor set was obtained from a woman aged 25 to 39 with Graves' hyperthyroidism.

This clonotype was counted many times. The CDR3 region is CASSQREGPYGYTF. CDR3 sequence (DNA): TGTGCCAGCAGCCAGCGGGAGGGGCCCTATGGCTACACCTTC. The chain has TRBV7-2 and TRBJ1-2; D might be TRBD1 (5 bases). V shed 5 bases and J shed 4 bases, with 14 bases lying between them. The CDR3 loop spans 14 amino acids. Germline CDR1 and CDR2: SGHTA and FQGNSA.

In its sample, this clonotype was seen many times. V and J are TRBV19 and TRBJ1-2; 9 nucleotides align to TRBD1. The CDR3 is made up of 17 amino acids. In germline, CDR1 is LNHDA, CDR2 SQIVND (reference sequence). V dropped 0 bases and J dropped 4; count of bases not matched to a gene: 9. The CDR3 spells CASSIDPYRGPGYGYTF. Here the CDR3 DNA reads TGTGCCAGTAGTATAGATCCCTACAGGGGGCCTGGCTATGGCTACACCTTC.

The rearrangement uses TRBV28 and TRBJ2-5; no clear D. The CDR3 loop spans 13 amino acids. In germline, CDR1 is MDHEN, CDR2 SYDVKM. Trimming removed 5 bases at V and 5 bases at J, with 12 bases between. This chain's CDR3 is CASSPDTGETQYF. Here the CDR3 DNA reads TGTGCCAGCAGTCCTGACACCGGGGAGACCCAGTACTTC.

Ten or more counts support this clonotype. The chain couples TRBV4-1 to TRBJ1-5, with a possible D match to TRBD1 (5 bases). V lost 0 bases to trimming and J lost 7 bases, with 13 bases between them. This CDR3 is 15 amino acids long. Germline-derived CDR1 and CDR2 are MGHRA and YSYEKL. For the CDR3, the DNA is TGCGCCAGCAGCCAAGATGATCGGGGGAGGCAGCCCCAGCATTTT. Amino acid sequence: CASSQDDRGRQPQHF.

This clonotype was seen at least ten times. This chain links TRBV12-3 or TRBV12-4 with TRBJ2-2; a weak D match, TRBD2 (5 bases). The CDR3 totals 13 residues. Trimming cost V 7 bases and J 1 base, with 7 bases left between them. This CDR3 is CASTRGNTGELFF. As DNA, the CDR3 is TGTGCCAGCACACGGGGGAACACCGGGGAGCTGTTTTTT.

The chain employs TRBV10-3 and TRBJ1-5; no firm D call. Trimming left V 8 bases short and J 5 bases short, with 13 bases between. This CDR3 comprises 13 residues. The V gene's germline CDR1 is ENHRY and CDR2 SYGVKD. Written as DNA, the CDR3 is TGTGCCATCGGGTGGGGTGGGGATCAGCCCCAGCATTTT. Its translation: CAIGWGGDQPQHF.

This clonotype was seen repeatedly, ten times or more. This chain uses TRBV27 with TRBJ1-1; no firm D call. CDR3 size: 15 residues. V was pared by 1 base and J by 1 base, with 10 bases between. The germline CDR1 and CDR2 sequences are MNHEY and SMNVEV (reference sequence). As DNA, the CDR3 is TGTGCCAGCAGTTTATTATACGGGAGGAACACTGAAGCTTTCTTT. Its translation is CASSLLYGRNTEAFF.

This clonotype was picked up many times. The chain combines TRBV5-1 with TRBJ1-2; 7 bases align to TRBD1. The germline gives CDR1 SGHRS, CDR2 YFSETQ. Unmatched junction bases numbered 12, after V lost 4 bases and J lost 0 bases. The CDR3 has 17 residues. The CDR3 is CASSQSGTEKSNYGYTF. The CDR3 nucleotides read TGCGCCAGCAGCCAAAGTGGGACAGAAAAATCTAACTATGGCTACACCTTC.

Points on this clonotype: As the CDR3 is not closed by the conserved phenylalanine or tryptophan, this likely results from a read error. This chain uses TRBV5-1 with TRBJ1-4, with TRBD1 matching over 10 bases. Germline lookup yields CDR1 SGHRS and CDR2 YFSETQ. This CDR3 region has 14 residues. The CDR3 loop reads CASSLGTGDEKLFL. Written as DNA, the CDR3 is TGTGCCAGCAGCTTGGGGACAGGGGATGAAAAACTGTTTCTT.

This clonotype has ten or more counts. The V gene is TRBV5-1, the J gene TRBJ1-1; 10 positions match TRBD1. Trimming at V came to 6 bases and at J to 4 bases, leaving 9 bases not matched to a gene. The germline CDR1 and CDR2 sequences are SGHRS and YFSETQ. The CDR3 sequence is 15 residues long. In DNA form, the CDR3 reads TGCGCCAGCACGCCCGGGACAGGGGTTATCACTGAAGCTTTCTTT. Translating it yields CASTPGTGVITEAFF. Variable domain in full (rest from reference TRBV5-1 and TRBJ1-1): KAGVTQTPRYLIKTRGQQVTLSCSPISGHRSVSWYQQTPGQGLQFLFEYFSETQRNKGNFPGRFSGRQFSNSRSEMNVSTLELGDSALYLCASTPGTGVITEAFFGQGTRLTVV.

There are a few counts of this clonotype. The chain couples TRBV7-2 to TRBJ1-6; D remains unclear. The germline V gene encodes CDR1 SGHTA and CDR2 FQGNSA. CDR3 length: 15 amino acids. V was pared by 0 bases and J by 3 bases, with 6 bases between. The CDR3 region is CASSLALSYNSPLHF. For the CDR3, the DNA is TGTGCCAGCAGCTTAGCTCTCAGCTATAATTCACCCCTCCACTTT.

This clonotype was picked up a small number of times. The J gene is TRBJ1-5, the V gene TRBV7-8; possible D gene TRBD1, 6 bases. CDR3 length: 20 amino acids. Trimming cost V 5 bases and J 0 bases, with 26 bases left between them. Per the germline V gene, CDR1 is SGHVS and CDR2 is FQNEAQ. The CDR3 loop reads CASSPTKLWGTRLSNQPQHF. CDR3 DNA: TGTGCCAGCAGCCCCACTAAGTTGTGGGGGACAAGACTTAGCAATCAGCCCCAGCATTTT. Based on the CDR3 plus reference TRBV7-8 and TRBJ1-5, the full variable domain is GAGVSQSPRYKVAKRGQDVALRCDPISGHVSLFWYQQALGQGPEFLTYFQNEAQLDKSGLPSDRFFAERPEGSVSTLKIQRTQQEDSAVYLCASSPTKLWGTRLSNQPQHFGDGTRLSIL.

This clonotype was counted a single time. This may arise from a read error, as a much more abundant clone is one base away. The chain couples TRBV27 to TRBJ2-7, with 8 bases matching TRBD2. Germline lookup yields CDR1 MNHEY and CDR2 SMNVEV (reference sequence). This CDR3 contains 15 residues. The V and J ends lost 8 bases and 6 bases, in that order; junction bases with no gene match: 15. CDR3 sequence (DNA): TGTGCCAGCGCCCTCCCAGAGCGGGAGAGGACCGAGCAGTACTTC. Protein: CASALPERERTEQYF.

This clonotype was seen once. CDR3: CASSLGLAGGVDTQYF. The CDR3 nucleotides are TGTGCCAGCAGTTTGGGACTAGCGGGAGGTGTAGATACGCAGTATTTT. The rearrangement uses TRBV6-1 and TRBJ2-3, with TRBD2 matching over 15 bases. The germline V gene has CDR1 MNHNS and CDR2 SASEGT. This CDR3 is 16 amino acids long. Trimming took 5 bases from V and 5 from J; bases not matched to a gene: 5.

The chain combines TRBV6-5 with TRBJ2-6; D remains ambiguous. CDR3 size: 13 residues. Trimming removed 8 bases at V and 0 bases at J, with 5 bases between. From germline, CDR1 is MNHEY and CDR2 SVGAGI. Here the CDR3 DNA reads TGTGCCAGCTGCTACTCTGGGGCCAACGTCCTGACTTTC. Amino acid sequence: CASCYSGANVLTF.

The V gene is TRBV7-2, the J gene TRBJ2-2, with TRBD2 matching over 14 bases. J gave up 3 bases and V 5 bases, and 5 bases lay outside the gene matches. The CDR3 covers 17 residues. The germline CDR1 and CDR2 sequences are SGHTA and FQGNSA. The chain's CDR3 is CASSQTSGRAYTGELFF. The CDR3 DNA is TGTGCCAGCAGCCAGACTAGCGGGAGGGCCTACACCGGGGAGCTGTTTTTT. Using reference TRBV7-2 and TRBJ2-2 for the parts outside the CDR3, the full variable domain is GAGVSQSPSNKVTEKGKDVELRCDPISGHTALYWYRQSLGQGLEFLIYFQGNSAPDKSGLPSDRFSAERTGGSVSTLTIQRTQQEDSAVYLCASSQTSGRAYTGELFFGEGSRLTVL.

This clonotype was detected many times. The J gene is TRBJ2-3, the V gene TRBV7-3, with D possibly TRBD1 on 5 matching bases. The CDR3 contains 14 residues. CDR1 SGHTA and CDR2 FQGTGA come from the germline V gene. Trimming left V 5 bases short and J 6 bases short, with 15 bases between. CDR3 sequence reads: CASSHRSTWDTQYF. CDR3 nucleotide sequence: TGTGCCAGCAGCCACAGGAGTACTTGGGATACGCAGTATTTT.

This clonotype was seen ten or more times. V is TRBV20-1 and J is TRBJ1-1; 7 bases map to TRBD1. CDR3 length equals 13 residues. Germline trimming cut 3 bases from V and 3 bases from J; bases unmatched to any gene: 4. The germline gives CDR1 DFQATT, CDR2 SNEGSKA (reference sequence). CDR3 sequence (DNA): TGCAGTGCTAGCCGGGACAGCTACACTGAAGCTTTCTTT. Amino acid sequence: CSASRDSYTEAFF.

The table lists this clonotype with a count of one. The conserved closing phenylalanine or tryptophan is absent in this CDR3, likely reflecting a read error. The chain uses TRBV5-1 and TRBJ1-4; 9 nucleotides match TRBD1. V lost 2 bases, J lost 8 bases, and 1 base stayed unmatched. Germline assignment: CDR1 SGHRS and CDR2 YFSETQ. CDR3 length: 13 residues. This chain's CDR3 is CASSFTGGEKLFL. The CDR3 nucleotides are TGCGCCAGCAGCTTTACAGGGGGCGAAAAACTGTTTCTT.

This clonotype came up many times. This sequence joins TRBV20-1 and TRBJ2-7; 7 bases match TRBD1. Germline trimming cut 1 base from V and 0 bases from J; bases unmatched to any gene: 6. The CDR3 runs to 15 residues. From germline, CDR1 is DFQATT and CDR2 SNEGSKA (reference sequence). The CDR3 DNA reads TGCAGTGCTAGAGCCGGGACAGAGGTCTCCTACGAGCAGTACTTC. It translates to CSARAGTEVSYEQYF.